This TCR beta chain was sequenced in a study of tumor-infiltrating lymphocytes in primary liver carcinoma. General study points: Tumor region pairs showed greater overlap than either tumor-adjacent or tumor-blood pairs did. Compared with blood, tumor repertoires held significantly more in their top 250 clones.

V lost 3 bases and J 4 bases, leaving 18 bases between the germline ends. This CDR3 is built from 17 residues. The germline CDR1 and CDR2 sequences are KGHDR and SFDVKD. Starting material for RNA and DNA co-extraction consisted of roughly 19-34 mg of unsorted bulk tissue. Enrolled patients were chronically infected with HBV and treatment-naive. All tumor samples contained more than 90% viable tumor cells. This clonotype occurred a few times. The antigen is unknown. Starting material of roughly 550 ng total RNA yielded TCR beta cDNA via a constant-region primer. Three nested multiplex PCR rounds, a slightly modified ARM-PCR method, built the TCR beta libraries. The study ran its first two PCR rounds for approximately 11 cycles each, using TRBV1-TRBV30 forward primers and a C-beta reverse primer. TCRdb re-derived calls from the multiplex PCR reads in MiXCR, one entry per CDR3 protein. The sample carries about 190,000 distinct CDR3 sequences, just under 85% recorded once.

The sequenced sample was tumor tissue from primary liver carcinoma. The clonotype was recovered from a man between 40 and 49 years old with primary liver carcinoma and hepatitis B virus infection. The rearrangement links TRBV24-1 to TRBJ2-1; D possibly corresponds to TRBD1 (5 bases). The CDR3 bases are TGTGCCACCAGTGATGGCCACGGATGGGGCGTATACAATGAGCAGTTCTTC. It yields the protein CATSDGHGWGVYNEQFF.